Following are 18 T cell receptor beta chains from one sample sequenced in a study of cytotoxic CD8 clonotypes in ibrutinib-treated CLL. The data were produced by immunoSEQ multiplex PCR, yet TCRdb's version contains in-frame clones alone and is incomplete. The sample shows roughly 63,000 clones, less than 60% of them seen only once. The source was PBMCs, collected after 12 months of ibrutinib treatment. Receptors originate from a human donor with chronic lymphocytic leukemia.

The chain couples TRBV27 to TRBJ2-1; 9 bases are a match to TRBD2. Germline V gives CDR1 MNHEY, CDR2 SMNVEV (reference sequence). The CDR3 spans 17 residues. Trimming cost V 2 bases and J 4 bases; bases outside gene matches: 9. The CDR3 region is CASSLGPPGLAYNEQFF. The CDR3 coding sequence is TGTGCCAGCAGTTTAGGACCTCCGGGACTAGCTTACAATGAGCAGTTCTTC.

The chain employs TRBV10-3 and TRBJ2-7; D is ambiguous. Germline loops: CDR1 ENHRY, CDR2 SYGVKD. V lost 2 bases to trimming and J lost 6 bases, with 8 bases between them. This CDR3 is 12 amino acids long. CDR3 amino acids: CAISETESEQYV. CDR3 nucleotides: TGTGCCATCAGTGAGACCGAGTCCGAGCAGTACGTC.

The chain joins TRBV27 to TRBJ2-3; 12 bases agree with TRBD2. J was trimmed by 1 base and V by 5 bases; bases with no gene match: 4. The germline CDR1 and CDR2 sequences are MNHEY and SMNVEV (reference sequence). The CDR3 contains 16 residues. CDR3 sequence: CASSLRLAGGTDTQYF. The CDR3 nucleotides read TGTGCCAGCAGTCTTCGACTAGCGGGAGGCACAGATACGCAGTATTTT.

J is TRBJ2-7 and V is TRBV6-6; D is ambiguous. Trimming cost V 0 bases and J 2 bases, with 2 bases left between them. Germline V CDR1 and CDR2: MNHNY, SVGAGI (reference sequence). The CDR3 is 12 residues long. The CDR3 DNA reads TGTGCCAGCAGTTACTCTCCCTACGAGCAGTACTTC. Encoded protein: CASSYSPYEQYF.

The CDR3 DNA sequence: TGCGCCAGCAGCGCCACTAACCCCTCCTACAATGAGCAGTTCTTC. It yields the protein CASSATNPSYNEQFF. The chain recombines TRBV5-1 with TRBJ2-1; no reliable D call. The ends were cut back, 4 bases at V and 0 bases at J, with 11 bases in the middle. Germline V CDR1 and CDR2: SGHRS, YFSETQ. The CDR3 runs to 15 residues.

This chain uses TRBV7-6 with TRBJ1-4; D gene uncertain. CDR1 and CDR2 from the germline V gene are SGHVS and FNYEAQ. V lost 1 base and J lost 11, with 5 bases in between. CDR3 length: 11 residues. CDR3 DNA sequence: TGTGCCAGCAGCTTAGGTGTGAAACTGTTTTTT. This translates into CASSLGVKLFF.

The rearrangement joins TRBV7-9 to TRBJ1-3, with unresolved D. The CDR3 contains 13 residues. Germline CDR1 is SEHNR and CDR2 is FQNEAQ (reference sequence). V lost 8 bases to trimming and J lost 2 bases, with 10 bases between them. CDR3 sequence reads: CASSAHPGNTIYF. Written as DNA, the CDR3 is TGTGCCAGCTCTGCGCACCCTGGAAACACCATATATTTT.

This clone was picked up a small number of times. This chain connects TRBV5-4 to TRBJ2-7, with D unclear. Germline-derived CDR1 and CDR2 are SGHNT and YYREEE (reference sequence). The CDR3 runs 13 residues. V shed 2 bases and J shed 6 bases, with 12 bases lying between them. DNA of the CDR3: TGTGCCAGCAGCTTTACTCAAGGGCGCGAGCAGTACTTC. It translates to CASSFTQGREQYF.

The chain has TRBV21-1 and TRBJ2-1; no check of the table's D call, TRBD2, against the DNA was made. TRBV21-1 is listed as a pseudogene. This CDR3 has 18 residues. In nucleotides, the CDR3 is TGTGCCAGCAGCAAAAAAAAGGGTCTAGCGTGGGCCTACAATGAGCAGTTCTTC. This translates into CASSKKKGLAWAYNEQFF.

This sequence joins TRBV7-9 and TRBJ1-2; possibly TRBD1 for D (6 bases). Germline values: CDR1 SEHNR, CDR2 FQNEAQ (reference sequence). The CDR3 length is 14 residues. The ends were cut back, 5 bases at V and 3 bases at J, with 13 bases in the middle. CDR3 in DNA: TGTGCCAGCAGCCAGAATACAGGGTACTATGGCTACACCTTC. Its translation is CASSQNTGYYGYTF. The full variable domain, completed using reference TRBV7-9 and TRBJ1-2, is DTGVSQNPRHKITKRGQNVTFRCDPISEHNRLYWYRQTLGQGPEFLTYFQNEAQLEKSRLLSDRFSAERPKGSFSTLEIQRTEQGDSAMYLCASSQNTGYYGYTFGSGTRLTVV.

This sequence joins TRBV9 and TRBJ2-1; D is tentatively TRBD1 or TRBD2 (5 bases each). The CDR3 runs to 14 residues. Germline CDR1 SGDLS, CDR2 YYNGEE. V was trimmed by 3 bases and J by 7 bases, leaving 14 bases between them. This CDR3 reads CASSGPLGENEQFF. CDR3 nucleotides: TGTGCCAGCAGCGGCCCACTAGGGGAGAATGAGCAGTTCTTC. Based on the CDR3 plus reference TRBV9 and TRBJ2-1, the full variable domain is DSGVTQTPKHLITATGQRVTLRCSPRSGDLSVYWYQQSLDQGLQFLIQYYNGEERAKGNILERFSAQQFPDLHSELNLSSLELGDSALYFCASSGPLGENEQFFGPGTRLTVL.

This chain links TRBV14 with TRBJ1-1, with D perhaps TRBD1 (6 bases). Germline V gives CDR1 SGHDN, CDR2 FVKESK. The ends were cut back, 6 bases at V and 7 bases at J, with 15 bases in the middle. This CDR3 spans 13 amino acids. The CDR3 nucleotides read TGTGCCAGCAGACGGGACACCGGATTTGAAGCTTTCTTT. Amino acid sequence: CASRRDTGFEAFF.

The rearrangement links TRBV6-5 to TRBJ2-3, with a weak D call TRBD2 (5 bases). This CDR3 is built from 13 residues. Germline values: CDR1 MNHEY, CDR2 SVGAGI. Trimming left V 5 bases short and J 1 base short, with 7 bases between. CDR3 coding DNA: TGTGCCAGCAGTCGGGGTGGCACAGATACGCAGTATTTT. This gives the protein CASSRGGTDTQYF.

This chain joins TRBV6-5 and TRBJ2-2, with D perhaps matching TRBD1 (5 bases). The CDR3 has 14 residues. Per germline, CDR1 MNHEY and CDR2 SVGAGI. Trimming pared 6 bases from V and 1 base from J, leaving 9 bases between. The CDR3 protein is CASRGRGNTGELFF. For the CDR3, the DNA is TGTGCCAGCAGGGGGCGTGGGAACACCGGGGAGCTGTTTTTT.

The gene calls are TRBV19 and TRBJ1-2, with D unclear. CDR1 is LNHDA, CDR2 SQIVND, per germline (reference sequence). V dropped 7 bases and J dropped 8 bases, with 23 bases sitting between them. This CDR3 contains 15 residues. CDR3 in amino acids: CASIFSPTMPTGYTF. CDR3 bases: TGTGCCAGTATTTTTAGTCCCACCATGCCCACGGGCTACACCTTC.

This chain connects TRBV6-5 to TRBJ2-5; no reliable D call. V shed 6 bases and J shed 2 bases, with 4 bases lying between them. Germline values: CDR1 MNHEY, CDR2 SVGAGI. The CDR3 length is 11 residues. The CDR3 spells CASSNQETQYF. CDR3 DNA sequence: TGTGCCAGCAGCAATCAAGAGACCCAGTACTTC.

CDR3 loop: CASSERGPADTQYF. The DNA of the CDR3 is TGCGCCAGCAGCGAGCGGGGGCCGGCGGATACGCAGTATTTT. This sequence joins TRBV5-1 and TRBJ2-3; TRBD2 agrees at 8 bases. The ends lost 4 bases at V and 6 bases at J; junction bases unmatched: 7. From germline, CDR1 is SGHRS and CDR2 YFSETQ. This CDR3 spans 14 amino acids.

The CDR3 loop is CASSVRLSSTDTQYF. CDR3 DNA: TGTGCCAGCAGTGTTAGGCTCTCAAGCACAGATACGCAGTATTTT. The chain uses TRBV6-1 and TRBJ2-3; D gene unclear. The CDR3 has 15 amino acids. Trimming cost V 4 bases and J 0 bases, with 11 bases left between them. Germline CDR1 is MNHNS and CDR2 is SASEGT.